Shown below are 14 T cell receptor beta chains from a single sample sequenced in a study of cytomegalovirus exposure and HLA in healthy donors. PCR involved 60 Vbeta and 13 Jbeta primers. Some clones are missing from TCRdb's copy, which holds only in-frame ones; the method was immunoSEQ multiplex PCR. Here the sample spans roughly 140,000 clones, approximately 80% being singletons. Input material: PBMCs. The receptor set was obtained from a woman in her forties in good health and CMV-seropositive.

In its sample, this clone was seen once. V is TRBV7-9 and J is TRBJ1-2, with 11 positions matching TRBD1. Germline values: CDR1 SEHNR, CDR2 FQNEAQ (reference sequence). The CDR3 spans 15 residues. With 4 bases clipped from V and 2 bases from J, the junction kept 3 bases outside the gene matches. The CDR3 reads CASSWTGGANYGYTF. The CDR3 DNA reads TGTGCCAGCAGCTGGACAGGGGGCGCCAACTATGGCTACACCTTC.

This chain joins TRBV5-1 and TRBJ1-1; D uncertain. From germline, CDR1 is SGHRS and CDR2 YFSETQ. Trimming took 0 bases from V and 4 from J, leaving 13 bases between them. This CDR3 comprises 15 residues. The CDR3 DNA reads as TGCGCCAGCAGCTTGGAGGGCCGTCGGGGCACTGAAGCTTTCTTT. The encoded protein is CASSLEGRRGTEAFF.

The CDR3 protein is CASSLVAGGNTGELFF. The CDR3 DNA reads as TGCGCCAGCAGCTTGGTAGCGGGAGGAAACACCGGGGAGCTGTTTTTT. The V gene is TRBV5-1, the J gene TRBJ2-2; 10 bases align to TRBD2. This CDR3 is 16 amino acids long. Losses at the gene ends were 0 bases for V and 2 bases for J; bases not matched to a gene: 1. From germline, CDR1 is SGHRS and CDR2 YFSETQ. The full variable domain, completed using reference TRBV5-1 and TRBJ2-2, is KAGVTQTPRYLIKTRGQQVTLSCSPISGHRSVSWYQQTPGQGLQFLFEYFSETQRNKGNFPGRFSGRQFSNSRSEMNVSTLELGDSALYLCASSLVAGGNTGELFFGEGSRLTVL.

This clone has a handful of counts. The chain couples TRBV5-1 to TRBJ1-2; D unclear. The CDR3 length is 14 residues. V lost 3 bases and J lost 0, with 9 bases in between. Germline V lookup: CDR1 SGHRS, CDR2 YFSETQ. The chain's CDR3 is CASSSGNSNYGYTF. The CDR3 DNA is TGCGCCAGCAGCTCAGGAAACTCTAACTATGGCTACACCTTC.

The gene calls are TRBV4-1 and TRBJ2-1; 8 positions match TRBD2. CDR1 MGHRA and CDR2 YSYEKL come from the germline V gene. This CDR3 is 16 amino acids long. With 1 base clipped from V and 7 bases from J, the junction kept 9 bases outside the gene matches. The CDR3, as DNA: TGCGCCAGCAGCCAAGTCGGGGGGGCCTTTGAAAATGAGCAGTTCTTC. Its translation: CASSQVGGAFENEQFF.

This clone has only a few counts. The rearrangement links TRBV6-5 to TRBJ1-1; the D is unclear. The V and J ends lost 4 bases and 1 base respectively, with 7 bases between them. CDR1 is MNHEY, CDR2 SVGAGI, per germline. CDR3 length: 13 amino acids. Here the CDR3 reads CASSSQANTEAFF. The CDR3 region has the DNA TGTGCCAGCAGTTCCCAGGCGAACACTGAAGCTTTCTTT.

In this sample, this clone turned up a few times. V gene TRBV19 combines with J gene TRBJ1-5; tentatively, D is TRBD1 (6 bases). The CDR3 covers 14 residues. V lost 6 bases and J 4 bases, leaving 13 bases between the germline ends. Per germline, CDR1 LNHDA and CDR2 SQIVND (reference sequence). The CDR3 DNA reads as TGTGCCAGTAGCACGACAGGCCAAAATCAGCCCCAGCATTTT. Protein sequence: CASSTTGQNQPQHF.

The gene calls are TRBV5-1 and TRBJ2-1; 10 bases map to TRBD2. CDR1 is SGHRS, CDR2 YFSETQ, per germline. This CDR3 spans 17 amino acids. The V gene end was trimmed by 0 bases and the J gene end by 9 bases; junction bases not matched to a gene: 12. CDR3 protein: CASSLALSGLAGVEQFF. Written as DNA, the CDR3 is TGCGCCAGCAGCTTGGCCCTTTCAGGGCTAGCGGGAGTTGAGCAGTTCTTC.

The chain has TRBV6-6 and TRBJ2-1; D remains unclear. CDR3 length: 12 residues. Trimming removed 8 bases from V and 5 bases from J, with 10 bases in between. Per germline, CDR1 MNHNY and CDR2 SVGAGI (reference sequence). The CDR3 spells CASRRKDNEQFF. CDR3 DNA: TGTGCCAGCCGGAGAAAAGACAATGAGCAGTTCTTC.

The V and J genes are TRBV15 and TRBJ2-5, with 12 bases aligning to TRBD2. Germline V gene lookup returns CDR1 LNHNV and CDR2 YYDKDF (reference sequence). Germline trimming cut 4 bases from V and 1 base from J; bases unmatched to any gene: 4. The CDR3 is made up of 16 amino acids. The CDR3 protein is CATSKTTSGGQETQYF. The CDR3 DNA follows: TGTGCCACCAGCAAAACGACTAGCGGGGGCCAAGAGACCCAGTACTTC.

The chain recombines TRBV10-3 with TRBJ1-1, with D maybe TRBD1 (5 bases). The CDR3 consists of 16 residues. V lost 3 bases and J lost 7, with 21 bases in between. Germline V gene data show CDR1 as ENHRY and CDR2 as SYGVKD. CDR3 in DNA: TGTGCCATCAGTGACTCTCGGGGGGGACCTAATTTTGAAGCTTTCTTT. Translating it yields CAISDSRGGPNFEAFF.

The rearrangement links TRBV7-2 to TRBJ1-5; no clear D gene. CDR1 is SGHTA, CDR2 FQGNSA, per germline. This CDR3 is 17 amino acids long. V lost 7 bases and J lost 7, with 26 bases in between. This chain's CDR3 is CASTNAIGSSGRQPQHF. CDR3 sequence (DNA): TGTGCCAGCACTAATGCAATTGGGTCCAGCGGACGGCAGCCCCAGCATTTT.

The chain joins TRBV5-1 to TRBJ2-5; 8 bases fit TRBD1. The closer fit of TRBJ2-7 to the DNA end suggests the J call may be wrong. The length of the CDR3 is 14 residues. Germline V gene lookup returns CDR1 SGHRS and CDR2 YFSETQ. CDR3 in amino acids: CASCTGTGSYEQYF. The CDR3 coding sequence is TGCGCCAGCTGTACCGGGACAGGTTCCTACGAGCAGTACTTC.

The rearrangement links TRBV27 to TRBJ2-2; D is possibly TRBD2 (7 bases). Germline assignment: CDR1 MNHEY and CDR2 SMNVEV (reference sequence). This CDR3 region has 14 residues. V was trimmed by 2 bases and J by 6 bases, leaving 10 bases between them. In DNA, the CDR3 is TGTGCCAGCAGTTTAGGGGGGGCAGCCGGGGAGCTGTTTTTT. This translates into CASSLGGAAGELFF.